The subject of this entry is one TCR beta chain. This clonotype occurred many times. Its antigen remains undetermined. Per-base qualities were not stored, and no clone one base away is much larger. This entry belongs to a study of T cell repertoires in cytomegalovirus infection (dated by TCRdb to the late 2010s). Broadly, across the study: Peptide stimulations targeted recently identified HLA-C-restricted CMV epitopes, whose presentation resists viral immunomodulation, together with well-studied HLA-B-restricted epitopes. The HLA type of each donor mattered for the analysis, because public TCR beta signatures pointed to carriage of CMV infection along with the matching HLA type.

General study outcomes and caveats: The ex vivo response was dominated by HLA-C-restricted CMV-specific TCR beta clonotypes, and the single most frequent clonotype in two of eight donors was supplied by these HLA-C-restricted clonotypes. In both this cohort and an independent roughly 330-donor cohort, the cumulative frequency of public TCR beta family members distinguished carriers of CMV infection plus the relevant HLA type.

Sequenced using an Illumina HiSeq 1500. In TCRdb, the public reads were trimmed at Q25 with fastp and aligned with MiXCR, with productive beta chains retained. A single entry per CDR3 protein holds the most common genes and DNA from its merged rows. This sample lists some 920,000 distinct CDR3 sequences; less than 35% were detected once. The top ten constitute roughly 13% of the sample. Interpreted using the paper, the treatment or condition label stands for: in vitro stimulation with specific CMV peptide epitopes to enrich CMV-specific T cells. The receptor comes from a human donor in good health (CMV status not recorded). Some clones in this sample may be carry-over from other donors' samples. The specimen was cultured CD8+ T cells from PBMCs, collected from culture after CMV antigen stimulation.

The DNA is TGTGCCAGCAGCACGTCCAGGGGCTACGAGCAGTACTTC. This translates into CASSTSRGYEQYF. The receptor chain draws on TRBV7-6 and TRBJ2-7, with TRBD1 as a weak D call on 6 bases. A distance of 11 bases separates the germline ends of V and J, which lose 5 bases and 3 bases respectively. Reading from cysteine to phenylalanine, the CDR3 counts 13 amino acids. The DNA shown is the 39-base CDR3, in frame from base 1. The germline V gene specifies SGHVS as CDR1 and FNYEAQ as CDR2.